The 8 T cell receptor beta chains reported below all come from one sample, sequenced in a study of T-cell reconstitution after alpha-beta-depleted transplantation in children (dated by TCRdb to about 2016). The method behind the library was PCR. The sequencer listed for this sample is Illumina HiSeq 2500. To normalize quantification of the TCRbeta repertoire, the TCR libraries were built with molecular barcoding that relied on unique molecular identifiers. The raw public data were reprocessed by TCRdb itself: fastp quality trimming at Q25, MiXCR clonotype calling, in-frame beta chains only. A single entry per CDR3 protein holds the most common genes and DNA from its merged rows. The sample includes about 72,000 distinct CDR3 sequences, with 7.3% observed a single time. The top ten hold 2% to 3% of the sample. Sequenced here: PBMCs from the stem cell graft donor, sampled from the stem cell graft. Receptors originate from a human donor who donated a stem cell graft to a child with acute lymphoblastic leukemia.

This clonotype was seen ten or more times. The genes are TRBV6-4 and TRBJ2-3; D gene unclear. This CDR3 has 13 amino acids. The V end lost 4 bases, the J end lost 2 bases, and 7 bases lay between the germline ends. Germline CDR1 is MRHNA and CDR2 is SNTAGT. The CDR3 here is CASSAASTDTQYF. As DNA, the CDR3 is TGTGCCAGCAGTGCTGCCTCCACAGATACGCAGTATTTT.

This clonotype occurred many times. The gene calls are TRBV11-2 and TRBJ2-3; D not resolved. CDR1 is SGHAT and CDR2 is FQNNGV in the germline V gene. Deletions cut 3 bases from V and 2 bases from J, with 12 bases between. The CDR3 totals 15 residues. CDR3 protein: CASSFFPDFTDTQYF. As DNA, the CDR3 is TGTGCCAGCAGCTTTTTCCCTGACTTCACAGATACGCAGTATTTT.

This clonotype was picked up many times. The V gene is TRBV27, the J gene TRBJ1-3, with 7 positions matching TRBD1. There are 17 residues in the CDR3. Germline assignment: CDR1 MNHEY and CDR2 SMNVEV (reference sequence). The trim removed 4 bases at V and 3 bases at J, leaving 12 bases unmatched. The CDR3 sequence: CASSSASGTALGNTIYF. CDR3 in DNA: TGTGCCAGCAGTTCCGCTTCCGGGACAGCACTTGGAAACACCATATATTTT.

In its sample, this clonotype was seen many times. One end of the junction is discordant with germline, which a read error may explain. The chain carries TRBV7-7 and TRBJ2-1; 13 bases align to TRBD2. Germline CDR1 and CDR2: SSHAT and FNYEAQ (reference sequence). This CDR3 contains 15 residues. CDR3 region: CASSRGLAGDYEQFF. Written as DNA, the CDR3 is TGTGCTAGCAGCCGAGGACTAGCGGGAGATTATGAGCAGTTCTTC.

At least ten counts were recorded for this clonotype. The CDR3 region has the DNA TGTGCCAGCACCGTAACAGGCACAGATACGCAGTATTTT. This gives the protein CASTVTGTDTQYF. The chain carries TRBV27 and TRBJ2-3; D gene ambiguous. CDR3 length: 13 amino acids. V lost 7 bases to trimming and J lost 1 base, with 9 bases between them. Germline-derived CDR1 and CDR2 are MNHEY and SMNVEV (reference sequence).

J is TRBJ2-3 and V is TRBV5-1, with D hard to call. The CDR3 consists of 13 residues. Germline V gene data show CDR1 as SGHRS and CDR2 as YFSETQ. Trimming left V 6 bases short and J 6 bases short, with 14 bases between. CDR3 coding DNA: TGCGCCAGCATCTACCAACCGGGTGATACGCAGTATTTT. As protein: CASIYQPGDTQYF.

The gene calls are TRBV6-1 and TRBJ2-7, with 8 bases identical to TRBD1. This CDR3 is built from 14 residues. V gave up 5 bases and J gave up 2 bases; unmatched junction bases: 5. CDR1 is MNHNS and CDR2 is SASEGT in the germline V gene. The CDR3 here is CASSTGTGPYEQYF. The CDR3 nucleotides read TGTGCCAGCAGTACCGGGACAGGACCCTACGAGCAGTACTTC.

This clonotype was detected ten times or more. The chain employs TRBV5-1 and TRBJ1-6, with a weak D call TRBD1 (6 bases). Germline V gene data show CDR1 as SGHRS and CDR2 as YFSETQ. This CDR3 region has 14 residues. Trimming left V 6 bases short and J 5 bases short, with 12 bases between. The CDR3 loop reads CASISGQNNSPLHF. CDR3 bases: TGCGCCAGCATCTCCGGACAGAATAATTCACCCCTCCACTTT. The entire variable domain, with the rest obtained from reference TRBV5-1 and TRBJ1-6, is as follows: KAGVTQTPRYLIKTRGQQVTLSCSPISGHRSVSWYQQTPGQGLQFLFEYFSETQRNKGNFPGRFSGRQFSNSRSEMNVSTLELGDSALYLCASISGQNNSPLHFGNGTRLTVT.